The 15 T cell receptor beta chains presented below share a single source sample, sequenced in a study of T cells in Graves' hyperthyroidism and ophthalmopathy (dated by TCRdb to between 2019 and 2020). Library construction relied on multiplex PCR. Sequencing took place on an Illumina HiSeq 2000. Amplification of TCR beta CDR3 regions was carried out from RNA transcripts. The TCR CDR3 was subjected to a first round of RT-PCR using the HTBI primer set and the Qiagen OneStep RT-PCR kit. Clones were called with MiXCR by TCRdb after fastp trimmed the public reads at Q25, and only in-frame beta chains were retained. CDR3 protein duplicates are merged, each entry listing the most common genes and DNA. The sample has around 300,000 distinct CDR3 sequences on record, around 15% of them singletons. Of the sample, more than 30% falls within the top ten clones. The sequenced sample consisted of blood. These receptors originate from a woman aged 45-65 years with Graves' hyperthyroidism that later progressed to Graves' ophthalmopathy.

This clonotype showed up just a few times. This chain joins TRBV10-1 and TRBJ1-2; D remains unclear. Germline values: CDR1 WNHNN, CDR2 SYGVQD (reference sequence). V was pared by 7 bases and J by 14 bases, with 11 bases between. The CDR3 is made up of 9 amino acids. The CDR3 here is CASTIEPTF. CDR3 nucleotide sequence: TGCGCCAGCACCATTGAGCCGACCTTC.

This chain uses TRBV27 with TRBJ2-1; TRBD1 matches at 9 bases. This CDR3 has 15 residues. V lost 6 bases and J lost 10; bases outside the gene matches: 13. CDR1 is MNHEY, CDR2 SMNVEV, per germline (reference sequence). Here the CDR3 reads CASSPRLGTGFEQFF. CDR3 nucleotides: TGTGCCAGCAGCCCCCGCCTCGGGACAGGGTTCGAGCAGTTCTTC.

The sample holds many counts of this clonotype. The CDR3 protein is CSARPISGRLADTQYF. Here the CDR3 DNA reads TGCAGTGCTAGACCTATCAGCGGGAGGCTGGCAGATACGCAGTATTTT. This chain uses TRBV20-1 with TRBJ2-3, with 9 bases aligning to TRBD2. This CDR3 region has 16 residues. V trimming: 2 bases; J trimming: 4 bases; junction bases outside the gene matches: 10. Germline values: CDR1 DFQATT, CDR2 SNEGSKA (reference sequence).

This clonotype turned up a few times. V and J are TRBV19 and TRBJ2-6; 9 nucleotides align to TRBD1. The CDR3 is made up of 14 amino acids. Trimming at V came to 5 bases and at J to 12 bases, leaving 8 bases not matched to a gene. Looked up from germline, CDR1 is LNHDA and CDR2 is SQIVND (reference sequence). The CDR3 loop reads CASSAGQGSFVLTF. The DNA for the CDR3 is TGTGCCAGTAGTGCCGGACAGGGGAGTTTCGTCCTGACTTTC.

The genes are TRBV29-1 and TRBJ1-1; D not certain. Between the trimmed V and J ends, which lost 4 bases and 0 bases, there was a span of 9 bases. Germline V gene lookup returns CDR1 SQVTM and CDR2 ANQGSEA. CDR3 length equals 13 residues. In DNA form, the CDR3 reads TGCAGCGTTGTGACACAGTTGAACACTGAAGCTTTCTTT. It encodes CSVVTQLNTEAFF.

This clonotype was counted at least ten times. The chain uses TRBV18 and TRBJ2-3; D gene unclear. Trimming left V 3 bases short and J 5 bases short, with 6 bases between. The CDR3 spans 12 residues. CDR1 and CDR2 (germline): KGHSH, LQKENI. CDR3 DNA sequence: TGTGCCAGCTCACCGAACGTAGATACGCAGTATTTT. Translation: CASSPNVDTQYF.

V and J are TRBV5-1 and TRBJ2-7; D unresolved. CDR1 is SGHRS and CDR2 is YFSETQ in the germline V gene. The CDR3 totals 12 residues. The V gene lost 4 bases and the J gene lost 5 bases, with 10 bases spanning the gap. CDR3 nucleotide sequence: TGCGCCAGCAGCCTATTCCTAGACGAGCAGTACTTC. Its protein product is CASSLFLDEQYF.

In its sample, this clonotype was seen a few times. As DNA, the CDR3 is TGTGCCAGCAGCTTTGGGGGGGCCAGCACTGAAGCTTTCTTT. It translates to CASSFGGASTEAFF. This rearrangement joins TRBV7-9 to TRBJ1-1; D perhaps matches TRBD1 (6 bases). Germline lookup yields CDR1 SEHNR and CDR2 FQNEAQ (reference sequence). Trimming stripped 3 bases from V and 4 bases from J, with 12 bases between. This CDR3 contains 14 residues.

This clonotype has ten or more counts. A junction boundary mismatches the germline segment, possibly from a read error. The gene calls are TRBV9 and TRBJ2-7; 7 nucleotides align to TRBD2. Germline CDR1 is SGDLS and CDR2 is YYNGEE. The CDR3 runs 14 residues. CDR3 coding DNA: TGTGCCAGCAGTGTAGCTAGCGGACCCTACGAGCAGTACTTC. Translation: CASSVASGPYEQYF.

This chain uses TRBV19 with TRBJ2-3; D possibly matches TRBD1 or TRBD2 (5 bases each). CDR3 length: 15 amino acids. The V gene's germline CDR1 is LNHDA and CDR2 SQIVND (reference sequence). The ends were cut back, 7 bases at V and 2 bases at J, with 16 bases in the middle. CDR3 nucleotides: TGTGCCAGTACCCCCCTGGGGGTGATCACAGATACGCAGTATTTT. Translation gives CASTPLGVITDTQYF.

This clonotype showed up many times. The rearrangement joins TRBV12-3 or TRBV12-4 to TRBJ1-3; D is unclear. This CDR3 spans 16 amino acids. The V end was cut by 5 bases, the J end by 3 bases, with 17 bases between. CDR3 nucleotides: TGTGCCAGCAGTGCCCTCTGGGCAGGCCGTGGAAACACCATATATTTT. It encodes CASSALWAGRGNTIYF.

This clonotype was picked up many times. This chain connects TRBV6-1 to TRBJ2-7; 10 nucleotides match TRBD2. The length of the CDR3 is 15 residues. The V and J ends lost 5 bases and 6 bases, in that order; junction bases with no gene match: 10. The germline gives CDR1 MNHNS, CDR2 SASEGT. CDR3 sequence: CASSTPLAGVLEQYF. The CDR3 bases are TGTGCCAGCAGTACTCCTCTAGCGGGAGTGCTCGAGCAGTACTTC.

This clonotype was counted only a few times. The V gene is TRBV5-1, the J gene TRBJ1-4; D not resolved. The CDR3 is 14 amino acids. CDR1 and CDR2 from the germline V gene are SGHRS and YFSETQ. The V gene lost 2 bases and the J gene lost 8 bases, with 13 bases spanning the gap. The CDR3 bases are TGCGCCAGCAGCTTAACTACAAGGGAGGAAAAACTGTTTTTT. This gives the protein CASSLTTREEKLFF.

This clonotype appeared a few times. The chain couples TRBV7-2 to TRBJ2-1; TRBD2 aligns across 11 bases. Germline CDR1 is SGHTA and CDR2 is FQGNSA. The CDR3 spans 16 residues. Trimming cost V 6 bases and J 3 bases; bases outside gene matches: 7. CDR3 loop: CASSKRTSGRYNEQFF. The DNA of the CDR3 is TGTGCCAGCAGTAAGAGGACTAGCGGGCGCTACAATGAGCAGTTCTTC.

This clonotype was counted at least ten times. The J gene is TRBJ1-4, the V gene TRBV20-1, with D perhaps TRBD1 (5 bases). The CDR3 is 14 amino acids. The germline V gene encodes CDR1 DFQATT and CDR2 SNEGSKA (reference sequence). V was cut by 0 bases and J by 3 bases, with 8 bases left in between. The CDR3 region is CSAREGAANEKLFF. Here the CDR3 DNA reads TGCAGTGCTAGAGAAGGGGCGGCTAATGAAAAACTGTTTTTT.